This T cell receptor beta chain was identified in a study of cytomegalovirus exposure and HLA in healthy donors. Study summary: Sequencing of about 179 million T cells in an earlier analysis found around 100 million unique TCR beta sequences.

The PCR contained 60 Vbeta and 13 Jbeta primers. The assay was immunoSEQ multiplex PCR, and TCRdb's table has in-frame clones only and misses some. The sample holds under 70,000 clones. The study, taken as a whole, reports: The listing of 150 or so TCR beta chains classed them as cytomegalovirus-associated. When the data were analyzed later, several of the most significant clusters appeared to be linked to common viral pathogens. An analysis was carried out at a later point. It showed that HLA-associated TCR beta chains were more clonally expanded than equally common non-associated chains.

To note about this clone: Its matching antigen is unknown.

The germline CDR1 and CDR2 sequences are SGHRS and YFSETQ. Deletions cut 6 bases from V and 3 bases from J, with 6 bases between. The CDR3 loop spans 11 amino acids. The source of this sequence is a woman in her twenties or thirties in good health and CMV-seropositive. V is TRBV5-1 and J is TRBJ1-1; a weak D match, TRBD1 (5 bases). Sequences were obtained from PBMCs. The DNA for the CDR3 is TGCGCCAGCAAGGGGTACACTGAAGCTTTCTTT. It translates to CASKGYTEAFF.